Each of the 32 T cell receptor beta chains below was sequenced from the same sample in a study of T-cell reconstitution after alpha-beta-depleted transplantation in children. TCRbeta library preparation incorporated unique molecular identifiers. TCRdb processed the PCR reads anew with MiXCR; each CDR3 protein has one entry. The sample yields just under 350,000 distinct CDR3 sequences, 15% to 20% seen once. This sample comprised PBMCs, mostly from graft donor cells, obtained 360 days after TCRalphabeta/CD19-depleted stem cell transplant. The receptors were gathered from a male patient aged 2-15 years who had a stem cell transplant for acute lymphoblastic leukemia, so the T cells may come from the graft donor.

V gene TRBV7-9 combines with J gene TRBJ2-7; possibly TRBD1 for D (6 bases). Between the trimmed V and J ends, which lost 5 bases and 6 bases, there was a span of 17 bases. CDR1 and CDR2 (germline): SEHNR, FQNEAQ (reference sequence). The CDR3 runs 14 residues. CDR3 DNA sequence: TGTGCCAGCAGCCCTCCGGGACAAAATGTCGAGCAGTACTTC. This sequence encodes CASSPPGQNVEQYF. Supplemented by reference TRBV7-9 and TRBJ2-7, the full variable domain reads DTGVSQNPRHKITKRGQNVTFRCDPISEHNRLYWYRQTLGQGPEFLTYFQNEAQLEKSRLLSDRFSAERPKGSFSTLEIQRTEQGDSAMYLCASSPPGQNVEQYFGPGTRLTVT.

This clonotype was found a few times. The J gene is TRBJ2-1, the V gene TRBV6-1; 7 bases match TRBD1. CDR3 size: 15 residues. Germline V lookup: CDR1 MNHNS, CDR2 SASEGT. The J segment lost 3 bases and the V segment lost 4 bases, leaving 6 bases of the junction unmatched. In DNA form, the CDR3 reads TGTGCCAGCAGTGCGCGACAGGGCCACTACAATGAGCAGTTCTTC. Protein: CASSARQGHYNEQFF.

This rearrangement joins TRBV7-2 to TRBJ2-1; possible D gene TRBD1, 6 bases. The CDR3 extends over 16 amino acids. Germline V gene lookup returns CDR1 SGHTA and CDR2 FQGNSA. V lost 1 base and J lost 1, with 11 bases in between. CDR3 amino acids: CASSLGPGVSYNEQFF. In DNA, the CDR3 is TGTGCCAGCAGCTTAGGGCCAGGGGTGTCCTACAATGAGCAGTTCTTC.

This clonotype was found a few times. This sequence joins TRBV5-1 and TRBJ2-1; 10 nucleotides match TRBD2. Trimming took 4 bases from V and 11 from J; bases not matched to a gene: 15. The CDR3 loop spans 16 amino acids. Germline values: CDR1 SGHRS, CDR2 YFSETQ. CDR3 nucleotide sequence: TGCGCCAGCAGCCTCTGGACTAGCGGCTCTGAGAATCAGCAGTTCTTC. Translating it yields CASSLWTSGSENQQFF. Full variable domain (rest looked up from reference TRBV5-1 and TRBJ2-1): KAGVTQTPRYLIKTRGQQVTLSCSPISGHRSVSWYQQTPGQGLQFLFEYFSETQRNKGNFPGRFSGRQFSNSRSEMNVSTLELGDSALYLCASSLWTSGSENQQFFGPGTRLTVL.

This clonotype was seen ten or more times. The chain employs TRBV28 and TRBJ2-7, with D maybe TRBD2 (5 bases). The germline V gene has CDR1 MDHEN and CDR2 SYDVKM. CDR3 length: 16 residues. V was pared by 5 bases and J by 1 base, with 18 bases between. Written as DNA, the CDR3 is TGTGCCAGCAGTAGTACAATAGCGTATAATTCCTACGAGCAGTACTTC. It codes for CASSSTIAYNSYEQYF.

Concerning this clonotype: The junction shows a germline mismatch at one end, possibly a read error. The chain employs TRBV12-3 or TRBV12-4 and TRBJ2-5; possible D gene TRBD2, 6 bases. The length of the CDR3 is 14 residues. The CDR3 nucleotides are TGTGCCAGCAGTTTAGGACTAGTTGAGGAGACCCCGTACTTC. It yields the protein CASSLGLVEETPYF.

The chain is built from TRBV5-1 and TRBJ2-2; no definite D call. The CDR3 length is 17 residues. Germline V gene sequence: CDR1 SGHRS, CDR2 YFSETQ. The V end was cut by 0 bases, the J end by 0 bases, with 12 bases between. The CDR3 DNA follows: TGCGCCAGCAGCTTGGCTCCTCTGGGGACGAACACCGGGGAGCTGTTTTTT. This translates into CASSLAPLGTNTGELFF.

The chain links TRBV30 to TRBJ2-4, with 7 bases matching TRBD2. V lost 6 bases and J lost 9; bases outside the gene matches: 14. This CDR3 region has 14 residues. Looked up from germline, CDR1 is GTSNPN and CDR2 is SVGIG (reference sequence). DNA for the CDR3: TGTGCCTGCCTCTTCTCCTCGGGGGGAGGCATTCAGTACTTC. As protein: CACLFSSGGGIQYF.

This clonotype appeared a few times. This chain joins TRBV7-2 and TRBJ2-3; D is possibly TRBD2 (6 bases). The CDR3 length is 15 residues. Germline V gene data show CDR1 as SGHTA and CDR2 as FQGNSA. Trimming left V 4 bases short and J 5 bases short, with 16 bases between. The CDR3 reads CASSSPDYQRDTQYF. The CDR3 coding sequence is TGTGCCAGCAGCTCTCCGGACTACCAGAGAGATACGCAGTATTTT.

This clonotype was detected only a few times. V is TRBV12-3 or TRBV12-4 and J is TRBJ2-3; TRBD2 might be the D (6 bases). Trimming stripped 4 bases from V and 4 bases from J, with 15 bases between. The CDR3 extends over 15 amino acids. This CDR3 is CASSSSARVSDTQYF. CDR3 nucleotide sequence: TGTGCCAGCAGTTCTAGCGCGCGGGTGTCAGATACGCAGTATTTT.

This chain connects TRBV28 to TRBJ2-1, with 10 positions matching TRBD2. Germline CDR1 and CDR2: MDHEN and SYDVKM. V shed 1 base, J shed 3 bases, and the junction held 3 bases outside the gene matches. The CDR3 totals 16 residues. The CDR3: CASSLSSGSNYNEQFF. CDR3 sequence (DNA): TGTGCCAGCAGTTTATCTAGCGGGAGTAACTACAATGAGCAGTTCTTC.

The chain employs TRBV6-2 or TRBV6-3 and TRBJ2-1, with 11 nucleotides matching TRBD2. This CDR3 contains 17 residues. The trim removed 2 bases at V and 5 bases at J, leaving 8 bases unmatched. Germline lookup yields CDR1 MNHEY and CDR2 SVGEGT. CDR3 in amino acids: CASSYSSGGAVNNEQFF. The CDR3 nucleotides are TGTGCCAGCAGTTACAGTAGCGGGGGGGCCGTTAACAATGAGCAGTTCTTC.

This clonotype was observed a few times. This rearrangement joins TRBV20-1 to TRBJ2-2, with D uncertain. The V end was cut by 4 bases, the J end by 2 bases, with 2 bases between. CDR1 and CDR2 from the germline V gene are DFQATT and SNEGSKA (reference sequence). This CDR3 contains 11 residues. The CDR3: CSAKNTGELFF. CDR3 nucleotide sequence: TGCAGTGCTAAAAACACCGGGGAGCTGTTTTTT.

This clonotype was seen only a few times. The chain employs TRBV11-2 and TRBJ2-5; unclear D gene. CDR1 is SGHAT, CDR2 FQNNGV, per germline. There are 12 residues in the CDR3. V was shortened by 3 bases and J by 9 bases, with 11 bases between the two germline ends. CDR3 amino acids: CASSFGFSAQYF. In DNA, the CDR3 is TGTGCCAGCAGCTTCGGTTTCTCGGCCCAGTACTTC.

This clonotype came up many times. V and J are TRBV5-5 and TRBJ2-3, with D possibly matching TRBD2 (6 bases). The germline V and J ends were trimmed by 1 base and 4 bases, with 10 bases remaining between them. Germline lookup yields CDR1 SGHKS and CDR2 YYEKEE (reference sequence). This CDR3 is built from 14 residues. The CDR3 sequence: CASSLRGGPDTQYF. In DNA, the CDR3 is TGTGCCAGCAGCTTGCGGGGAGGACCAGATACGCAGTATTTT. The variable domain in full, with the rest retrieved from reference TRBV5-5 and TRBJ2-3, is DAGVTQSPTHLIKTRGQQVTLRCSPISGHKSVSWYQQVLGQGPQFIFQYYEKEERGRGNFPDRFSARQFPNYSSELNVNALLLGDSALYLCASSLRGGPDTQYFGPGTRLTVL.

This chain joins TRBV10-3 and TRBJ2-3; 11 positions agree with TRBD2. V dropped 6 bases and J dropped 4; count of bases not matched to a gene: 0. CDR1 and CDR2 (germline): ENHRY, SYGVKD. This CDR3 contains 13 residues. In nucleotides, the CDR3 is TGTGCCATCAGGGGACTAGCGGCAGATACGCAGTATTTT. Translating it yields CAIRGLAADTQYF.

This clonotype was detected ten times or more. The V call is TRBV5-1, the J call TRBJ1-5; possibly TRBD1 for D (5 bases). The CDR3 is made up of 13 amino acids. Germline V lookup: CDR1 SGHRS, CDR2 YFSETQ. The V end lost 0 bases, the J end lost 4 bases, and 5 bases lay between the germline ends. This chain's CDR3 is CASSLDRNQPQHF. The CDR3, as DNA: TGCGCCAGCAGCTTGGACAGGAATCAGCCCCAGCATTTT.

This sequence joins TRBV10-3 and TRBJ2-2; D gene unclear. V was cut by 0 bases and J by 7 bases, with 12 bases left in between. The CDR3 is 15 residues long. CDR1 is ENHRY and CDR2 is SYGVKD in the germline V gene. CDR3 amino acids: CAISESILGRGELFF. The CDR3 nucleotides are TGTGCCATCAGTGAGTCGATTCTGGGCCGCGGGGAGCTGTTTTTT.

This chain uses TRBV12-3 or TRBV12-4 with TRBJ1-5, with D tentatively TRBD1 (6 bases). V lost 1 base to trimming and J lost 1 base, with 14 bases between them. The CDR3 loop spans 17 amino acids. The CDR3 bases are TGTGCCAGCAGTTTAGAGGGCGGGGGCAGGAGCAATCAGCCCCAGCATTTT. Its protein product is CASSLEGGGRSNQPQHF.

The chain uses TRBV20-1 and TRBJ2-3; 8 nucleotides align to TRBD2. This CDR3 comprises 18 residues. Per the germline V gene, CDR1 is DFQATT and CDR2 is SNEGSKA (reference sequence). Trimming cost V 0 bases and J 0 bases; bases outside gene matches: 11. CDR3 in amino acids: CSARDRSGSPSSTDTQYF. The CDR3 nucleotides read TGCAGTGCTAGAGACCGGAGCGGGAGCCCCTCTAGCACAGATACGCAGTATTTT.

The gene calls are TRBV4-3 and TRBJ2-2; 7 nucleotides align to TRBD2. V was clipped by 1 base and J by 5 bases; unmatched bases: 4. CDR1 and CDR2 from the germline V gene are LGHNA and YSLEER. The CDR3 is made up of 15 amino acids. As DNA, the CDR3 is TGCGCCAGCAGCCAAGGGGGGGGTCGGACCGGGGAGCTGTTTTTT. Its translation is CASSQGGGRTGELFF.

This clonotype has more than one count but fewer than ten. The chain carries TRBV4-2 and TRBJ2-5; TRBD2 matches 9 bases. This CDR3 comprises 14 residues. Germline CDR1 reads LGHNA; CDR2 reads YNFKEQ. The trim removed 3 bases at V and 4 bases at J, leaving 3 bases unmatched. The chain's CDR3 is CASSQDSGRETQYF. The CDR3 DNA is TGTGCCAGCAGCCAGGATAGCGGGAGAGAGACCCAGTACTTC.

The CDR3, as DNA: TGTGCCAGCAGCCCCGGTGAGACCCAGTACCAAGAGACCCAGTACTTC. Its translation: CASSPGETQYQETQYF. This rearrangement joins TRBV7-9 to TRBJ2-5; D is unresolved. Trimming shortened V by 5 bases and J by 0 bases, and 16 bases separated the two germline ends. The germline gives CDR1 SEHNR, CDR2 FQNEAQ (reference sequence). The CDR3 sequence is 16 residues long. The variable domain in full, completed from reference TRBV7-9 and TRBJ2-5, reads DTGVSQNPRHKITKRGQNVTFRCDPISEHNRLYWYRQTLGQGPEFLTYFQNEAQLEKSRLLSDRFSAERPKGSFSTLEIQRTEQGDSAMYLCASSPGETQYQETQYFGPGTRLLVL.

The V gene is TRBV15, the J gene TRBJ2-5, with D possibly being TRBD1 or TRBD2 (5 bases each). Per the germline V gene, CDR1 is LNHNV and CDR2 is YYDKDF (reference sequence). This CDR3 comprises 13 residues. Trimming cost V 3 bases and J 1 base, with 6 bases left between them. The CDR3 reads CATSRGVQETQYF. The CDR3, as DNA: TGTGCCACCAGCAGGGGGGTCCAAGAGACCCAGTACTTC.

This clonotype was observed a few times. This chain joins TRBV28 and TRBJ2-7, with D maybe TRBD2 (5 bases). This CDR3 comprises 15 residues. The V end lost 3 bases, the J end lost 0 bases, and 12 bases lay between the germline ends. Per the germline V gene, CDR1 is MDHEN and CDR2 is SYDVKM. The CDR3 loop is CASSLSGLSSYEQYF. CDR3 nucleotides: TGTGCCAGCAGTTTGAGTGGACTTAGCTCCTACGAGCAGTACTTC.

This clonotype was found many times. The rearrangement joins TRBV20-1 to TRBJ1-3; D not resolved. Germline CDR1 reads DFQATT; CDR2 reads SNEGSKA (reference sequence). V lost 0 bases, J lost 2 bases, and 17 bases lay in between. The CDR3 is made up of 17 amino acids. The CDR3 reads CSAREGGSLGPGNTIYF. The CDR3, as DNA: TGCAGTGCTAGAGAGGGTGGGAGTCTTGGGCCTGGAAACACCATATATTTT.

The chain joins TRBV20-1 to TRBJ2-7; 10 positions agree with TRBD2. In germline, CDR1 is DFQATT, CDR2 SNEGSKA (reference sequence). The CDR3 totals 15 residues. Germline trimming cut 4 bases from V and 1 base from J; bases unmatched to any gene: 7. The CDR3 coding sequence is TGCAGTGCTAAGGAGCGGGAGGGTCTTTCCTACGAGCAGTACTTC. As protein: CSAKEREGLSYEQYF.

In the case of this clonotype: Because it lacks the conserved phenylalanine or tryptophan at the end, this CDR3 is likely a read error. The gene calls are TRBV28 and TRBJ2-7; possibly TRBD1 or TRBD2 for D (5 bases each). This CDR3 has 15 residues. V dropped 2 bases and J dropped 5 bases, with 16 bases sitting between them. Germline V gene data show CDR1 as MDHEN and CDR2 as SYDVKM. CDR3: CASSLTTEGFDEQYL. The CDR3 nucleotides are TGTGCCAGCAGTTTAACGACAGAGGGATTCGACGAGCAGTACTTA.

This clonotype was detected a few times. For the CDR3, the DNA is TGTGCCAGCAGTCTCCCGGGCCGCCTAAAGTCACCCCTCCACTTT. Translating gives CASSLPGRLKSPLHF. The chain has TRBV28 and TRBJ1-6; D unresolved. CDR1 and CDR2 (germline): MDHEN, SYDVKM. Trimming removed 5 bases from V and 10 bases from J, with 18 bases in between. The CDR3 is 15 residues long.

This clonotype was seen once. The chain employs TRBV20-1 and TRBJ1-5, with D possibly matching TRBD1 (6 bases). Germline-derived CDR1 and CDR2 are DFQATT and SNEGSKA (reference sequence). Trimming stripped 4 bases from V and 2 bases from J, with 12 bases between. CDR3 length equals 14 residues. CDR3 loop: CSATAGDRNQPQHF. The CDR3 region has the DNA TGCAGTGCTACAGCAGGGGATCGCAATCAGCCCCAGCATTTT.

This clonotype was picked up a small number of times. The V call is TRBV4-3, the J call TRBJ2-2; TRBD2 matches at 9 bases. The ends lost 1 base at V and 0 bases at J; junction bases unmatched: 6. This CDR3 spans 18 amino acids. Germline CDR1 is LGHNA and CDR2 is YSLEER. CDR3 coding DNA: TGCGCCAGCAGCCAAGGTTCTCTAGCGGGGTCGAACACCGGGGAGCTGTTTTTT. Translation gives CASSQGSLAGSNTGELFF.

The CDR3 sequence is CASSILPTWGNQPQHF. CDR3 bases: TGTGCCAGTAGTATCCTCCCGACGTGGGGCAATCAGCCCCAGCATTTT. This chain connects TRBV19 to TRBJ1-5; D unclear. V dropped 3 bases and J dropped 2 bases, with 14 bases sitting between them. CDR1 and CDR2 from the germline V gene are LNHDA and SQIVND (reference sequence). There are 16 residues in the CDR3.